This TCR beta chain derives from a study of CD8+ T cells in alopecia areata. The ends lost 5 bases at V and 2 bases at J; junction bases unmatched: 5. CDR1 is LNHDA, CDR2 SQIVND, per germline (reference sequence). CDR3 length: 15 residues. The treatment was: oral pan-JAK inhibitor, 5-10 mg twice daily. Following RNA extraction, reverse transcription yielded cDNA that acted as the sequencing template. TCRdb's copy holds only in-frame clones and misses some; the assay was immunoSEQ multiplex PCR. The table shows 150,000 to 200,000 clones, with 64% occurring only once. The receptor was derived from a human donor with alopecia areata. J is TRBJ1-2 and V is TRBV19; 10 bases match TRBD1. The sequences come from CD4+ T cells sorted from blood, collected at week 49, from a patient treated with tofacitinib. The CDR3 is CASSPWDRGNYGYTF. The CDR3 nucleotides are TGTGCCAGTAGTCCCTGGGACAGGGGAAACTATGGCTACACCTTC.